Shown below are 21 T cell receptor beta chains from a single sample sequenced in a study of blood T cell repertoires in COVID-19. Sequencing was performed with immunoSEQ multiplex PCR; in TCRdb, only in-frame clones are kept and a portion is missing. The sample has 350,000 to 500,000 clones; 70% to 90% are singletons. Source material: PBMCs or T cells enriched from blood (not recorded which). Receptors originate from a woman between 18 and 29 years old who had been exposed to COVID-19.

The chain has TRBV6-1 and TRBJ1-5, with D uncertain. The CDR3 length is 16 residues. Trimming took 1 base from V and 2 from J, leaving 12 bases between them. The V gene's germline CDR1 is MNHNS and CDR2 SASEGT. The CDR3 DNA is TGTGCCAGCAGTGAAGACCACCGAACTGGCAATCAGCCCCAGCATTTT. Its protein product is CASSEDHRTGNQPQHF.

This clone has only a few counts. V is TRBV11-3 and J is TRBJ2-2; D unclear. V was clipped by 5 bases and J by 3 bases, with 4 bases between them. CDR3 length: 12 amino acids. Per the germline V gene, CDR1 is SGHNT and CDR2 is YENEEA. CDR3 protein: CASSTDTGELFF. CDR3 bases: TGTGCCAGCAGCACAGACACCGGGGAGCTGTTTTTT.

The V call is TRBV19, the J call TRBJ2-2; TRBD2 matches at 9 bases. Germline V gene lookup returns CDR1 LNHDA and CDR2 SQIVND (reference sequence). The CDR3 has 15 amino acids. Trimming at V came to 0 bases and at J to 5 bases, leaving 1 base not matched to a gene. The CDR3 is CASSIELAGTGELFF. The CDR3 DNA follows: TGTGCCAGTAGTATAGAGCTAGCGGGGACCGGGGAGCTGTTTTTT.

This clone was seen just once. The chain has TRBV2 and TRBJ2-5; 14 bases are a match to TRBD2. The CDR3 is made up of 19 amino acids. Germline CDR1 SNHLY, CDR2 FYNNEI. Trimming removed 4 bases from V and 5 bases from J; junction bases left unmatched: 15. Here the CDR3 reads CASSGPPPWGLAGAETQYF. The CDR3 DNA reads TGTGCCAGCAGTGGCCCGCCCCCGTGGGGACTAGCGGGGGCGGAGACCCAGTACTTC.

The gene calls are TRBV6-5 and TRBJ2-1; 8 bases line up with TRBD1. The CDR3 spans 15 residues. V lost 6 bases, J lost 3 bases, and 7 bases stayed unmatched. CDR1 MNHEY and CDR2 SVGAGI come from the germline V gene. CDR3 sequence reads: CASRRGQGHYNEQFF. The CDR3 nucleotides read TGTGCCAGCAGACGCGGACAGGGCCACTACAATGAGCAGTTCTTC.

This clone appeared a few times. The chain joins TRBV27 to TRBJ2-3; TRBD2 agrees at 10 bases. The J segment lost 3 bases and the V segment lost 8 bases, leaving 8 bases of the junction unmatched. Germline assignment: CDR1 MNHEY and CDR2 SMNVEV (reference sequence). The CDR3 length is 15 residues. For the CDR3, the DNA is TGTGCCAGCCGTAGAGCGGGGGGGCAAACAGATACGCAGTATTTT. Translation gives CASRRAGGQTDTQYF.

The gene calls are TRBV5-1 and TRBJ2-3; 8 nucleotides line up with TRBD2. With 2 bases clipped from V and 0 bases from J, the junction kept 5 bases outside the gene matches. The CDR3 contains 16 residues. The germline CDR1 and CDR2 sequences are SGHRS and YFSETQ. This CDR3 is CASSLAPSGSTDTQYF. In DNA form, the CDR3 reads TGCGCCAGCAGCTTAGCCCCTAGCGGGAGCACAGATACGCAGTATTTT. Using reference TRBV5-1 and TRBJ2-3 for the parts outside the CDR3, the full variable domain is KAGVTQTPRYLIKTRGQQVTLSCSPISGHRSVSWYQQTPGQGLQFLFEYFSETQRNKGNFPGRFSGRQFSNSRSEMNVSTLELGDSALYLCASSLAPSGSTDTQYFGPGTRLTVL.

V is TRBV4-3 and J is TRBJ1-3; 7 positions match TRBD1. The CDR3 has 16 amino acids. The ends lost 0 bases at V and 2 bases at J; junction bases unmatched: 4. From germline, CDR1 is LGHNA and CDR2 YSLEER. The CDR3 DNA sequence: TGCGCCAGCAGCCAAGATGTGACAGGGACTGGAAACACCATATATTTT. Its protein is CASSQDVTGTGNTIYF.

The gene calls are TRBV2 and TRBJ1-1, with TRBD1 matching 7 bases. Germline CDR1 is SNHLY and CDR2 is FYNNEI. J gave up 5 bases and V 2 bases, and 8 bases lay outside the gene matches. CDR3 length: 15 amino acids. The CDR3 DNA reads TGTGCCAGCAGTGAAACCTCGACAGGGATAACTGAAGCTTTCTTT. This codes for CASSETSTGITEAFF.

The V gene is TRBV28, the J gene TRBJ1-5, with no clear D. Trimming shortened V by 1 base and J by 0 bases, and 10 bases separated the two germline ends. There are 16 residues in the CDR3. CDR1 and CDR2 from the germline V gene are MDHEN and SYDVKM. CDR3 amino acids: CASSLLGSLSNQPQHF. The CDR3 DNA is TGTGCCAGCAGTTTATTGGGCAGCCTTAGCAATCAGCCCCAGCATTTT.

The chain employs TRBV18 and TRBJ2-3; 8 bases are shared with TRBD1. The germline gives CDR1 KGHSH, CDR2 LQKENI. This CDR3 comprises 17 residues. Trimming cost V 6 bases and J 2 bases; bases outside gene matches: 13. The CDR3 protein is CASSLVRQGIITDTQYF. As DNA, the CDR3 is TGTGCCAGCTCGCTTGTACGACAGGGGATAATCACAGATACGCAGTATTTT.

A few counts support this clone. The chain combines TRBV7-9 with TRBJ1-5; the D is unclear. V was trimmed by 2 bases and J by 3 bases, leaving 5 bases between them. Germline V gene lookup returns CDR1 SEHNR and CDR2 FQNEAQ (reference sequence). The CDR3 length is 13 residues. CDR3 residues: CASSLSNNQPQHF. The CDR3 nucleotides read TGTGCCAGCAGCTTATCAAACAATCAGCCCCAGCATTTT.

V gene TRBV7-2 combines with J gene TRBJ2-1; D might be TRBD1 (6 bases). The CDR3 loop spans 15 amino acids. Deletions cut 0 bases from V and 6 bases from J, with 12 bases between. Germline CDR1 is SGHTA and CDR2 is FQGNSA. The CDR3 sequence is CASSLATGLTNEQFF. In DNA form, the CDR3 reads TGTGCCAGCAGCTTAGCCACAGGGCTCACCAATGAGCAGTTCTTC. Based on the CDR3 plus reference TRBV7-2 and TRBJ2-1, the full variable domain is GAGVSQSPSNKVTEKGKDVELRCDPISGHTALYWYRQSLGQGLEFLIYFQGNSAPDKSGLPSDRFSAERTGGSVSTLTIQRTQQEDSAVYLCASSLATGLTNEQFFGPGTRLTVL.

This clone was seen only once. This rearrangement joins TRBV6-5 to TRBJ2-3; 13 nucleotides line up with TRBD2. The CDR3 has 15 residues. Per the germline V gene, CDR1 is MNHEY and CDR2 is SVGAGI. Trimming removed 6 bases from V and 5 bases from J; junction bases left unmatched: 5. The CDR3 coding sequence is TGTGCCAGCAGAGGACTAGCGGGAGCGGAAGATACGCAGTATTTT. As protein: CASRGLAGAEDTQYF.

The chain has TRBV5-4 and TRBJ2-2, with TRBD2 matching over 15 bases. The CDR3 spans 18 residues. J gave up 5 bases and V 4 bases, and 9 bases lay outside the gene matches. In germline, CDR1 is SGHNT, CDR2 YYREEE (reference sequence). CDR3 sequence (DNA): TGTGCCAGCAGCCCGCCGGGACTAGCGGGAGGTATTACCGGGGAGCTGTTTTTT. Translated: CASSPPGLAGGITGELFF.

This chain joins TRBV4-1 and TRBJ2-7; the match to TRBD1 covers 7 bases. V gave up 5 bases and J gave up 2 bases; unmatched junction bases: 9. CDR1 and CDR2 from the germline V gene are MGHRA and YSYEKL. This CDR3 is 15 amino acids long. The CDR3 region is CASSKAGTETYEQYF. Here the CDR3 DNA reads TGCGCCAGCAGCAAAGCCGGGACAGAGACCTACGAGCAGTACTTC.

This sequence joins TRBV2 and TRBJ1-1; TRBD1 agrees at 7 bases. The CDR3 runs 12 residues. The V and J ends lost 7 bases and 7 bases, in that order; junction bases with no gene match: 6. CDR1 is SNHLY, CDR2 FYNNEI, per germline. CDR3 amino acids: CASTEGTVEAFF. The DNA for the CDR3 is TGTGCCAGCACCGAGGGGACAGTTGAAGCTTTCTTT.

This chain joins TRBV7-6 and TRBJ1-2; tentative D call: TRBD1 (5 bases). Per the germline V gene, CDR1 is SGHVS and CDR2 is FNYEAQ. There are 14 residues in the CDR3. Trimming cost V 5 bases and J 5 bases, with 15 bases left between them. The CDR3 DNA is TGTGCCAGCAGCCCCAGGGAAAGCATATATGGCTACACCTTC. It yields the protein CASSPRESIYGYTF.

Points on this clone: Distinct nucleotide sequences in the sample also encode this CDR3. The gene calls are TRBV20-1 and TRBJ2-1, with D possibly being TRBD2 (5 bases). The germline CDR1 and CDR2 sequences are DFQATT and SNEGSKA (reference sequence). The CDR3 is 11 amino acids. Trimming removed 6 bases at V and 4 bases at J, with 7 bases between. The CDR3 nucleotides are TGCAGTGCCCCGGGGTACAATGAGCAGTTCTTC. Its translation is CSAPGYNEQFF.

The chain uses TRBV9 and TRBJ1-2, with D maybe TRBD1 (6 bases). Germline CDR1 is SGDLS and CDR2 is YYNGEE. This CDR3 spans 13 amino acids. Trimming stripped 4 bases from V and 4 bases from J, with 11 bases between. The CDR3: CASSLPDSYGYTF. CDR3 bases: TGTGCCAGCAGCCTCCCGGACAGCTATGGCTACACCTTC.

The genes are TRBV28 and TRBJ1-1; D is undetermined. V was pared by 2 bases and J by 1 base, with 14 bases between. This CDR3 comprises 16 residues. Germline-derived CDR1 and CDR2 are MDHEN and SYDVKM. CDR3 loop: CASSLPTPGQNTEAFF. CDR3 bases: TGTGCCAGCAGTTTACCAACCCCTGGGCAGAACACTGAAGCTTTCTTT.